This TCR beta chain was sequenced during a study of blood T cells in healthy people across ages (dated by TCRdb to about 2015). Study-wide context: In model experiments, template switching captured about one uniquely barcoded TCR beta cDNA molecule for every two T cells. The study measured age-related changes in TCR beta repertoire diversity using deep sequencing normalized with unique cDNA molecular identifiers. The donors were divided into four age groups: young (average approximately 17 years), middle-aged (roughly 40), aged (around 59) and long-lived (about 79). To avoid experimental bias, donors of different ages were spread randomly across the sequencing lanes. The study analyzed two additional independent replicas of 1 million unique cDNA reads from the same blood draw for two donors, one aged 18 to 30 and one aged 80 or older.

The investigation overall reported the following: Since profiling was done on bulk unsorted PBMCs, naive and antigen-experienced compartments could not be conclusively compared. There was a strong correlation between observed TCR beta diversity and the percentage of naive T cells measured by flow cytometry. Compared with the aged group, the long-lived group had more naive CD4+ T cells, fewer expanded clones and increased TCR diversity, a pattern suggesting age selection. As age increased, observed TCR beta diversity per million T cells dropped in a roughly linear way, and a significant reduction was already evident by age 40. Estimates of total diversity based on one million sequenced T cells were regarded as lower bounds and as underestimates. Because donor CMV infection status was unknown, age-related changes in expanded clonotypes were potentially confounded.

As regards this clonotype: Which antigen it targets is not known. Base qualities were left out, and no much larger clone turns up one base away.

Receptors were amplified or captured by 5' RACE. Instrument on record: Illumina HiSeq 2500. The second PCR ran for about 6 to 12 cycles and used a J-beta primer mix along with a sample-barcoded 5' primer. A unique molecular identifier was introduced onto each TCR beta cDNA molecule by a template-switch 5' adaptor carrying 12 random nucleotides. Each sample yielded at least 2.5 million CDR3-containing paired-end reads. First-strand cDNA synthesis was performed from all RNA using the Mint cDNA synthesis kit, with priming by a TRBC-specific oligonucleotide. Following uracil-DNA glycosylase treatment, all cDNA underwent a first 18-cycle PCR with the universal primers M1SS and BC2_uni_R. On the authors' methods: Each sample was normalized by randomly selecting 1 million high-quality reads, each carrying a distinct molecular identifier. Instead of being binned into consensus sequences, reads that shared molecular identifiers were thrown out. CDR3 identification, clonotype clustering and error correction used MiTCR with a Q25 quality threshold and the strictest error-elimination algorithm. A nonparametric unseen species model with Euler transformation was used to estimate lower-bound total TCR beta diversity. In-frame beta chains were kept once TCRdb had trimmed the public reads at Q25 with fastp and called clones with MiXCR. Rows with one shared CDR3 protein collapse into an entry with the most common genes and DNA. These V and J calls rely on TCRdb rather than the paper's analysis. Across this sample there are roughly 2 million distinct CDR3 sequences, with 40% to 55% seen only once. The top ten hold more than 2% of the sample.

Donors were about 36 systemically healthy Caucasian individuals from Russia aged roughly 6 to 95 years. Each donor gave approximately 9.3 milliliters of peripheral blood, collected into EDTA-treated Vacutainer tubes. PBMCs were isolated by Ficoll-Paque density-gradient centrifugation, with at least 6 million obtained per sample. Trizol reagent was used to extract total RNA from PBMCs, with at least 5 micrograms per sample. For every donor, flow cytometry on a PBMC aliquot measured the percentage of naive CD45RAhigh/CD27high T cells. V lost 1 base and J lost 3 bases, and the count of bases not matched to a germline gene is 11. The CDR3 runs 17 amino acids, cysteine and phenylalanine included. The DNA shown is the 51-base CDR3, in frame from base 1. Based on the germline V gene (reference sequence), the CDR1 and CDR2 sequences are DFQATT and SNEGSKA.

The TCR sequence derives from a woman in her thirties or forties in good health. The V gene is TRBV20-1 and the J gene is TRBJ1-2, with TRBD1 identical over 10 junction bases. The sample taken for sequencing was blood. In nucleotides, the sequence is TGCAGTGCTAGAGTAACCGAGGGACAGGGGACGGACTATGGCTACACCTTC. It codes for CSARVTEGQGTDYGYTF.